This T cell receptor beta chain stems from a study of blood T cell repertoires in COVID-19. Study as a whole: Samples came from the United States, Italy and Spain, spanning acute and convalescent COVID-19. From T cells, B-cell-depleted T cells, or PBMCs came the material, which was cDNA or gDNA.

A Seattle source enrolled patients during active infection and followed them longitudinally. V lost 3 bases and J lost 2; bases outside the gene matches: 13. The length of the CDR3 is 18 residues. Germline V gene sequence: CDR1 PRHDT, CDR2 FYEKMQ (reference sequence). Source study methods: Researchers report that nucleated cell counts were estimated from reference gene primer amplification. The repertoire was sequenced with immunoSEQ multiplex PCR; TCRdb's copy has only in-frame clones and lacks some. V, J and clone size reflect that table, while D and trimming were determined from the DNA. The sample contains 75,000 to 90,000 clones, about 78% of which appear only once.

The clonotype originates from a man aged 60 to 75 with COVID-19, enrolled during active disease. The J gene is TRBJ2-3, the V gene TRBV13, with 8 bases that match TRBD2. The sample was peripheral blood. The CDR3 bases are TGTGCCAGCAGCTTCCGACTAGCGCCTACTCATTTCACAGATACGCAGTATTTT. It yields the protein CASSFRLAPTHFTDTQYF. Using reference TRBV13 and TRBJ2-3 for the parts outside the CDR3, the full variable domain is AAGVIQSPRHLIKEKRETATLKCYPIPRHDTVYWYQQGPGQDPQFLISFYEKMQSDKGSIPDRFSAQQFSDYHSELNMSSLELGDSALYFCASSFRLAPTHFTDTQYFGPGTRLTVL.